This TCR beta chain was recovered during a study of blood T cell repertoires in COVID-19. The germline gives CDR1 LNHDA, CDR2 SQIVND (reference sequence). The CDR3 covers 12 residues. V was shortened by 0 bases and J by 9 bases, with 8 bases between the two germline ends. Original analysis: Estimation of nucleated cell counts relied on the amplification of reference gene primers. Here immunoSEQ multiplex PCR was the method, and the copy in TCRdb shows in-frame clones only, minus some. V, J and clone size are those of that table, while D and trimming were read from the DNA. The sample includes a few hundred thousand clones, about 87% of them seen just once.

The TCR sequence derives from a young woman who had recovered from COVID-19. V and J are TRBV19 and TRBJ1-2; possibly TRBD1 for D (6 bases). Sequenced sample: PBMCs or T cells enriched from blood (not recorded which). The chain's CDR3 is CASSIERDSYTF. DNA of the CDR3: TGTGCCAGTAGTATAGAACGGGACAGCTACACCTTC.